This is a list of T cell receptor beta chains from one sample in a study of early T cells in non-severe SARS-CoV-2 infection. From the 5' RACE reads, TCRdb called clonotypes with MiXCR, one entry per CDR3 protein. The sample holds tens of thousands of distinct CDR3 sequences; approximately 6% are singletons and the top ten take 4% to 4.5%. This specimen consisted of whole blood, obtained at baseline. Every receptor here comes from an adult who was a healthcare worker with PCR-confirmed SARS-CoV-2 infection or an uninfected control (not recorded which). Both conserved end residues are part of each CDR3. The D gene is left open where the match is weak. The size of a clone is reported for some rows only, either as once, few or many, or as a class for expanded clones.

D gene: -; V gene: TRBV7-2; clone size: many; J gene: TRBJ2-1; CDR3 length: 13; CDR3 DNA: TGTGCCAGCAGCTCCGGGACCTACAATGAGCAGTTCTTC; CDR3 protein: CASSSGTYNEQFF
D gene: -; V gene: TRBV11-2; clone size: many; J gene: TRBJ2-7; CDR3 length: 12; CDR3 DNA: TGTGCCAGCAGCCCAGGGGGGTTCGAGCAGTACTTC; CDR3 protein: CASSPGGFEQYF
D gene: -; V gene: TRBV11-3; clone size: few; J gene: TRBJ2-7; CDR3 length: 13; CDR3 DNA: TGTGCCAGCAGCACCCTCACACGCGGCGAGCAGTACTTC; CDR3 protein: CASSTLTRGEQYF
D gene: -; V gene: TRBV7-9; clone size: many; J gene: TRBJ1-2; CDR3 length: 13; CDR3 DNA: TGTGCCAGCAGTCCCTCGGGGACGGGCGGCTACACCTTC; CDR3 protein: CASSPSGTGGYTF
D gene: -; V gene: TRBV7-9; clone size: many; J gene: TRBJ2-3; CDR3 length: 13; CDR3 DNA: TGTGCCAGCAGCCTCTCTGCGGGGGATACGCAGTATTTT; CDR3 protein: CASSLSAGDTQYF
D gene: TRBD1; V gene: TRBV5-5; clone size: many; J gene: TRBJ2-5; CDR3 length: 14; CDR3 DNA: TGTGCCAGCACACGAGAGAGACAGGGGAAGACCCAGTACTTC; CDR3 protein: CASTRERQGKTQYF
D gene: -; V gene: TRBV27; clone size: -; J gene: TRBJ1-1; CDR3 length: 12; CDR3 DNA: TGTGCCAGCAGTTATACTAGGGCACGAGCTTTCTTT; CDR3 protein: CASSYTRARAFF
D gene: -; V gene: TRBV29-1; clone size: many; J gene: TRBJ2-3; CDR3 length: 13; CDR3 DNA: TGCAGCGTTGACCCCGGGACCCCTCCGGAGCGGTATTTT; CDR3 protein: CSVDPGTPPERYF
D gene: -; V gene: TRBV1; clone size: many; J gene: TRBJ2-7; CDR3 length: 21; CDR3 DNA: TGCACCAGCAGCTACAGCGTGGGGGACACCTATTCCACTAGCGACTCCTACGAGCAGTACTTC; CDR3 protein: CTSSYSVGDTYSTSDSYEQYF
D gene: TRBD2; V gene: TRBV5-4; clone size: many; J gene: TRBJ2-1; CDR3 length: 16; CDR3 DNA: TGTGCCAGCAGCCCATATAGCGGGCGCTCCTACAATGAGCAGTTCTTC; CDR3 protein: CASSPYSGRSYNEQFF
D gene: TRBD1; V gene: TRBV20-1; clone size: many; J gene: TRBJ1-1; CDR3 length: 12; CDR3 DNA: TGCAGTGCGGGGGACAGGGCCACTGAAGCTTTCTTT; CDR3 protein: CSAGDRATEAFF
D gene: -; V gene: TRBV7-2; clone size: many; J gene: TRBJ2-5; CDR3 length: 12; CDR3 DNA: TGTGCCAGCAGCTTTGTGTCGAAGACCCAGTACTTC; CDR3 protein: CASSFVSKTQYF
D gene: -; V gene: TRBV10-2; clone size: few; J gene: TRBJ2-7; CDR3 length: 16; CDR3 DNA: TGCGCCAGCAGTGAAACCGACAGCTCCCGTTCCTACGAGCAGTACTTC; CDR3 protein: CASSETDSSRSYEQYF